This TCR beta chain was found in a study of cytomegalovirus exposure and HLA in healthy donors. The CDR3 totals 15 residues. Germline lookup yields CDR1 SGHDT and CDR2 YYEEEE. The ends were cut back, 1 base at V and 4 bases at J, with 14 bases in the middle. This clone was detected only once. The antigen remains unidentified. Some clones are missing from TCRdb's copy, which holds only in-frame ones; the method was immunoSEQ multiplex PCR. The table has approximately 150,000 clones, 87% seen once. Whole-study findings and limits: Most TCR sequences were uncommon, yet certain public TCRs appeared in many donors.

The sequence was obtained from a man between 18 and 35 years old in good health and CMV-seropositive. The sequenced sample was PBMCs. The rearrangement uses TRBV5-6 and TRBJ1-2, with D possibly TRBD1 on 6 matching bases. The CDR3 region is CASSLLARGTYGYTF. The CDR3 region has the DNA TGTGCCAGCAGCTTGTTGGCCAGGGGTACCTATGGCTACACCTTC.